This T cell receptor (beta chain) was recovered during a study of T cell repertoires in cytomegalovirus infection. At the level of the study: Recently identified HLA-C-restricted CMV epitopes were among the peptides used. Indications came from public TCR beta signatures; they pointed to CMV infection and to a matching HLA type.

Regarding this clonotype: As yet, its antigen is unknown.

TCRdb re-called the reads with MiXCR, one entry per CDR3 protein. The table shows approximately 590,000 distinct CDR3 sequences, with under 45% occurring only once. The CDR3 runs to 12 residues. Trimming cost V 0 bases and J 8 bases, with 7 bases left between them. Germline V gives CDR1 MNHNY, CDR2 SVGAGI (reference sequence). Study-wide results and limits: It was HLA-C-restricted CMV-specific TCR beta clonotypes that dominated the response ex vivo.

The sequences come from cultured PBMCs, collected from culture after CMV antigen stimulation. V usage is TRBV6-6 and J usage is TRBJ1-1; D call uncertain. This receptor was obtained from a human donor in good health (CMV status not recorded). Some clones in this sample may be carry-over from other donors' samples. As DNA, the CDR3 is TGTGCCAGCAGTTACTCGCAGGTGGAAGCTTTCTTT. Amino acid sequence: CASSYSQVEAFF.